This T cell receptor beta chain was captured by sequencing in a study of T-cell memory formation after mild COVID-19. Turning to the study itself: Largely donor-specific sequence clusters came from two donors. Study outcomes and limitations: Day 37-peaking second-wave clones had unconfirmed SARS-CoV-2 specificity. CD4/CD8 balance held among clones contracting day 15 to 85, and later expanders leaned CD4+.

This CDR3 has 12 amino acids. Germline V gene lookup returns CDR1 ENHRY and CDR2 SYGVKD. V was cut by 10 bases and J by 1 base, with 9 bases left in between. TCR alpha and TCR beta cDNA libraries carrying sample barcodes and UMIs were produced by 5'RACE using constant-segment primers. Each CDR3 protein gets one entry after TCRdb re-called the 5' RACE reads with MiXCR. The profile shows more than 250,000 distinct CDR3 sequences, 15% to 20% of them singletons. As concerns this clonotype: The antigen remains undetermined.

Sequencing input: PBMCs or a T cell subset sorted from them (not recorded which). This sequence joins TRBV10-3 and TRBJ2-3, with D possibly being TRBD1 or TRBD2 (5 bases each). The sequence was obtained from a man aged 18-30 years who had mild COVID-19 (a few samples of this study predate the infection). Cell type and time point are not known. This chain's CDR3 is CATGTGTDTQYF. The CDR3 DNA follows: TGTGCCACCGGGACGGGCACAGATACGCAGTATTTT.